The sequence of this TCR beta chain was determined in a study of CD8+ T cells in alopecia areata listed by TCRdb under 2018. For the wider study: Treated patients were enrolled in an open-label pilot trial of oral tofacitinib, 5 to 10 mg twice daily, for moderate-to-severe alopecia areata. Tofacitinib was given for 6 to 18 months, followed by 6 months of follow-up off drug to assess delayed response and recurrence. The study used high-throughput TCRbeta sequencing to examine T cell clonal expansion in alopecia areata, in both the C3H/HeJ mouse model and human patients. Scalp tissue and sorted CD4+ and CD8+ peripheral blood T cells from patchy and totalis/universalis alopecia areata patients and from healthy controls were covered by human TCRbeta sequencing. Biopsies were taken from tofacitinib-treated patients at baseline and again at 4 and 24 weeks into treatment, and several of those patients also had a later scalp biopsy. Scalp clonality was compared across normal scalp (n=4), patchy alopecia areata scalp (n=8), and alopecia totalis/universalis scalp (n=8). RNA was obtained with the PAXgene miRNA kit for fixed scalp, the miRNeasy kit for PBMCs, and the RNeasy kit for mouse skin. immunoSEQ multiplex PCR using 35 Vbeta forward primers and 13 Jbeta reverse primers was used to amplify TCRbeta CDR3 regions. Study-wide findings and limitations: Shared TCR sequences between patients were less evident than in mice, which may be partly attributable to HLA diversity in the patient population. Unlike mouse skin, which is dominated by gammadelta T cells, normal human skin has resident alphabeta T cells that are also sequenced, and this complicates analysis of the scalp TCR repertoire. Lesional scalp, especially in alopecia totalis/universalis, showed higher clonality and more expanded CD8+ clones than normal scalp, suggesting antigenic drive.

The protocol used for the library was the immunoSEQ multiplex PCR assay. RNA was extracted from all samples and reverse transcribed into cDNA as template for TCR sequencing. SuperScript III was used to make first-strand cDNA, primed with a 2:1 mix of oligo-dT and random hexamers. A synthetic immune receptor repertoire was used to assess amplification bias, and residual bias was removed computationally. The study's processing was this. Raw reads were preprocessed for error removal, and CDR3 was defined according to IMGT conventions as running from the conserved cysteine to phenylalanine. Clonality was computed as 1 minus the Shannon entropy, with the entropy normalized by log2 of the number of productive unique TCRs. Scalp TCRbeta sequences were cross-referenced with sorted blood CD4 and CD8 repertoires so that the CD4 or CD8 identity of scalp clones could be inferred. The immuneACCESS repertoire file appears here via TCRdb, limited to in-frame rearrangements. These files lack a portion of the clones; in checked studies, under half of the deficit traces to unresolved V genes, and the cause of the others is not known. V and J calls plus clone size are reproduced from that table; the DNA served to infer D and trimming. This sample has about 140,000 clones in its table, and about 60% of those were observed once. Clones ranked in the top ten supply nearly 6.5% of the sample.

Worth noting for this clone: No antigen is known for it. There are no base qualities to consult, and no much larger clone falls within one base.

Reading the label with the study, this specimen's time point is: baseline before oral tofacitinib. From alopecia areata patients, peripheral blood was collected along with lesional scalp punch biopsies. After PBMCs were isolated by density centrifugation and stained for CD3, CD4 and CD8, a FACSAria was used to sort CD4+ and CD8+ T cells. Taken from the germline V gene (reference sequence), the CDR1 and CDR2 loops are MNHEY and SMNVEV. V is pruned by 4 bases and J by 0 bases, leaving 4 bases of the junction without a gene match. From the cysteine through the phenylalanine, the CDR3 covers 15 amino acids. Only CDR3 DNA remains: 45 bases, in frame from the first base.

The receptor comes from a human donor with alopecia areata. The V and J segments used are TRBV27 and TRBJ1-2; the central 8 bases match TRBD1. Sample: CD4+ T cells sorted from blood, taken at week 0. The nucleotides are TGTGCCAGCAGTTCTCCGGACAGGGCTAACTATGGCTACACCTTC. This is translated as CASSSPDRANYGYTF.